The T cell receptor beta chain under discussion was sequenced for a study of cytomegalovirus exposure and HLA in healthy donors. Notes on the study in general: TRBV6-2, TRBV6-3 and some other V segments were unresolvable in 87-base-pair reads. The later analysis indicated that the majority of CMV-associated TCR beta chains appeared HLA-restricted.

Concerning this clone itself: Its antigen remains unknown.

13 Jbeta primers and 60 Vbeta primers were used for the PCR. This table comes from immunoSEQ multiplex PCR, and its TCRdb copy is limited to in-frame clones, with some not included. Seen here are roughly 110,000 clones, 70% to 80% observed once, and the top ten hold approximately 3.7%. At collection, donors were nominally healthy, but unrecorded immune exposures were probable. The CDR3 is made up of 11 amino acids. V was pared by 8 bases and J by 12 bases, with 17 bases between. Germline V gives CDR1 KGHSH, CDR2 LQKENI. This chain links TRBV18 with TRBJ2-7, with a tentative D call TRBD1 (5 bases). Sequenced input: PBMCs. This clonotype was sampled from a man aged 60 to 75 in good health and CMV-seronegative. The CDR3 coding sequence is TGTGCCAGCCCCCGACAGTCCCCATTGTACGTC. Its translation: CASPRQSPLYV.